This TCR beta chain was identified in a study of PD-1 blockade in mismatch repair-deficient tumors. Points from the study as a whole: Tumor-resident clones, often undetectable pretreatment in blood, expanded then contracted after pembrolizumab.

The sample holds a few counts of this clone. The target antigen is unknown. Clones were sequenced by immunoSEQ multiplex PCR, and TCRdb holds only the in-frame ones, with some missing. The sample lists 95,000 to 150,000 clones; 70% to 90% were seen once. Every patient had mismatch repair deficiency by PCR or immunohistochemistry. The TCR-sequenced patients were three responders to pembrolizumab. Germline V gene sequence: CDR1 LGHNA, CDR2 YNFKEQ. Deletions cut 0 bases from V and 0 bases from J, with 9 bases between. This CDR3 has 15 amino acids. Specimen: peripheral blood, collected 44 weeks after starting pembrolizumab. The rearrangement links TRBV4-2 to TRBJ2-7; unclear D gene. The TCR comes from an adult with mismatch repair-deficient cancer. The CDR3 nucleotides are TGTGCCAGCAGCCAAGACAGGCCGAGCTCCTACGAGCAGTACTTC. Residues: CASSQDRPSSYEQYF.